Below, one T cell receptor beta chain is given with its context. The time point here: newly diagnosed GD, antithyroid drugs for less than 3 months. PBMC-extracted RNA yielded the TCR library. This entry comes from a study of regulatory T cells in long-lasting Graves disease. In building TCR beta libraries, iRepertoire HTBI primers were used together with Arm-PCR of CDR3 regions. TCRdb re-called the multiplex PCR reads with MiXCR, one entry per CDR3 protein. In the table there are around 400,000 distinct CDR3 sequences, roughly 10% of which are singletons. The same data also contributed to another study, on T cells in Graves' hyperthyroidism and ophthalmopathy. From that study: The definition of stable Graves' hyperthyroidism was no ophthalmopathy progression within 18 months. Reasons for excluding patients were uncontrolled infection, other autoimmune disease, pregnancy or lactation.

The clonotype originates from a young woman with Graves disease. This specimen consisted of peripheral blood mononuclear cells (PBMCs), obtained at new diagnosis, from a patient treated with antithyroid drugs.

CDR3 sequence (DNA): TGTGCCAGCAGTTTTGGCGCCGATGGGCAGTTCTTC. Its protein product is CASSFGADGQFF. This rearrangement joins TRBV12-3 or TRBV12-4 to TRBJ2-5; D unresolved. The J call may not be correct, given that the DNA end is closer to TRBJ2-1. The CDR3 spans 12 residues.